This paragraph reports one T cell receptor (beta chain). CDR1 is MNHEY, CDR2 SVGAGI, per germline. The V end lost 0 bases, the J end lost 3 bases, and 9 bases lay between the germline ends. The CDR3 contains 14 residues. The source of the sample is a study of T cell responses to AZD1222 COVID-19 vaccine. The repertoire was sequenced with immunoSEQ multiplex PCR; TCRdb's copy has only in-frame clones and lacks some. The sample lists around 54,000 clones; around 88% were seen once. This sequence originates from an adult who received the AZD1222 COVID-19 vaccine. The chain uses TRBV6-5 and TRBJ2-7; D call uncertain. The sample in question was peripheral blood, obtained 28 days after the second AZD1222 dose. The CDR3: CASSYSRPDYEQYF. For the CDR3, the DNA is TGTGCCAGCAGTTACTCGAGGCCAGACTACGAGCAGTACTTC.